Listed below are T cell receptor beta chains from one sample, sequenced in a study of graft-versus-host responses after intestinal transplantation. Repertoires were generated with immunoSEQ multiplex PCR, while TCRdb's copy carries only in-frame clones and drops some. The sample includes roughly 23,000 clones, over 35% of them seen just once. The source material was alloreactive CD8+ T cells from a mixed lymphocyte reaction culture, sampled before transplantation. These receptors were taken from a human patient who was an organ donor for intestinal transplantation. The CDR3 runs from the conserved cysteine through the conserved F or W. The D gene is left open where the match is weak. Some rows have no size entry. The others give once, few or many, or a class for an expanded clone.

D gene,J gene,V gene,clone size,CDR3 protein,CDR3 DNA
NA,TRBJ2-1,TRBV6-1,NA,CASSIGFYNEQFF,TGTGCCAGCAGCATTGGGTTCTACAATGAGCAGTTCTTC
TRBD1,TRBJ1-1,TRBV7-9,few,CASRPDRDPEAFF,TGTGCCAGCAGACCCGACAGGGACCCTGAAGCTTTCTTT
TRBD2,TRBJ2-4,TRBV2,few,CATRTLAGGKNIQYF,TGTGCCACCCGGACTCTAGCGGGAGGGAAAAACATTCAGTACTTC
NA,TRBJ2-2,TRBV19,NA,CASSNHGELFF,TGTGCCAGTAGTAACCACGGGGAGCTGTTTTTT
NA,TRBJ1-3,TRBV5-1,NA,CASSLGRGEGNTIYF,TGCGCCAGCAGCCTCGGGCGGGGGGAAGGAAACACCATATATTTT
NA,TRBJ2-3,TRBV29-1,few,CSVEGGEGPTDTQYF,TGCAGCGTGGAGGGGGGGGAGGGGCCCACAGATACGCAGTATTTT
TRBD1,TRBJ2-1,TRBV4-3,NA,CASSQVGTGEQFF,TGCGCCAGCAGCCAAGTGGGGACAGGGGAGCAGTTCTTC
NA,TRBJ2-2,TRBV9,medium-sized,CASSVASGELFF,TGTGCCAGCAGCGTAGCTTCTGGGGAGCTGTTTTTT
NA,TRBJ2-5,TRBV25-1,NA,CASRTELTGTQYF,TGTGCCAGCAGGACAGAGCTAACAGGAACCCAGTACTTC
NA,TRBJ2-3,TRBV7-9,few,CASSLPQGSFTDTQYF,TGTGCCAGCAGCTTACCCCAGGGGAGTTTCACAGATACGCAGTATTTT
NA,TRBJ2-7,TRBV11-2,NA,CASSFGDFLYEQYF,TGTGCCAGCAGCTTTGGGGACTTCCTGTACGAGCAGTACTTC
TRBD1,TRBJ2-7,TRBV4-1,NA,CASSQDVGTGAYEQYF,TGCGCCAGCAGCCAAGATGTGGGGACAGGGGCCTACGAGCAGTACTTC
NA,TRBJ2-1,TRBV9,NA,CASGPWNNEQFF,TGTGCCAGCGGCCCCTGGAACAATGAGCAGTTCTTC
NA,TRBJ2-5,TRBV10-3,medium-sized,CAISDMAGLQETQYF,TGTGCCATCAGTGATATGGCGGGACTCCAAGAGACCCAGTACTTC
NA,TRBJ2-4,TRBV19,few,CASTPLFGGSKNIQYF,TGTGCCAGTACCCCCCTCTTCGGAGGCAGCAAAAACATTCAGTACTTC
TRBD2,TRBJ2-7,TRBV7-2,NA,CASRGIAGGPWEQYF,TGTGCCAGCAGAGGAATAGCGGGAGGGCCGTGGGAGCAGTACTTC
TRBD2,TRBJ2-7,TRBV6-5,NA,CASIARGKYEQYF,TGTGCCAGCATTGCGCGGGGGAAATACGAGCAGTACTTC
NA,TRBJ1-2,TRBV28,NA,CASREGQLGGYTF,TGTGCCAGCAGAGAGGGACAACTGGGGGGCTACACCTTC
NA,TRBJ1-2,TRBV30,NA,CAWRSVGSGPYGYTF,TGTGCCTGGAGGTCTGTAGGGAGTGGGCCCTATGGCTACACCTTC
NA,TRBJ2-3,TRBV6-5,NA,CASSYLGQGGDTQYF,TGTGCCAGCAGTTACCTCGGGCAGGGGGGAGATACGCAGTATTTT
TRBD2,TRBJ2-3,TRBV6-6,medium-sized,CASSYTLAGYTDTQYF,TGTGCCAGCAGTTACACTCTAGCGGGCTACACAGATACGCAGTATTTT
NA,TRBJ2-2,TRBV30,NA,CAWSLGTGELFF,TGTGCCTGGAGTTTGGGCACCGGGGAGCTGTTTTTT
NA,TRBJ2-7,TRBV9,NA,CASSANPTTSIIYEQYF,TGTGCCAGCAGCGCCAATCCTACCACCAGTATCATCTACGAGCAGTACTTC
NA,TRBJ2-1,TRBV7-6,few,CASSLEAVGYNEQFF,TGTGCCAGCAGCTTAGAAGCGGTGGGGTACAATGAGCAGTTCTTC
NA,TRBJ1-5,TRBV7-3,NA,CASSLRPGQPQHF,TGTGCCAGCAGCTTAAGACCAGGTCAGCCCCAGCATTTT
NA,TRBJ2-7,TRBV4-1,medium-sized,CASSQDARERYEQYF,TGCGCCAGCAGCCAAGATGCCCGGGAACGCTACGAGCAGTACTTC
TRBD1,TRBJ2-7,TRBV9,NA,CASSAGGTGRNEQYF,TGTGCCAGCAGCGCCGGAGGGACAGGGAGGAACGAGCAGTACTTC
NA,TRBJ2-7,TRBV27,NA,CASSLTSFLVTKQYF,TGTGCCAGCAGTTTGACTAGTTTTTTGGTTACGAAGCAGTACTTC
NA,TRBJ2-7,TRBV5-1,NA,CASSLDGYEQYF,TGCGCCAGCAGCTTGGACGGGTACGAGCAGTACTTC
TRBD1,TRBJ2-7,TRBV28,NA,CASSLTGLTYEQYF,TGTGCCAGCAGCTTGACAGGGTTGACCTACGAGCAGTACTTC
NA,TRBJ2-7,TRBV7-8,few,CASSFSLSSYEQYF,TGTGCCAGCAGCTTCAGTCTATCGTCCTACGAGCAGTACTTC
TRBD2,TRBJ2-1,TRBV5-6,NA,CASSLMLAGAYNEQFF,TGTGCCAGCAGCTTGATGCTAGCGGGAGCCTACAATGAGCAGTTCTTC
NA,TRBJ1-1,TRBV21-1,NA,CASSKALQGANTEAFF,TGTGCCAGCAGCAAAGCGCTTCAGGGTGCGAACACTGAAGCTTTCTTT
NA,TRBJ2-7,TRBV6-1,NA,CASSEAWDFLRNEQYF,TGTGCCAGCAGTGAAGCGTGGGACTTCCTTAGGAACGAGCAGTACTTC
TRBD2,TRBJ2-1,TRBV5-6,NA,CASSLAGGLAVYNEQFF,TGTGCCAGCAGCTTGGCCGGGGGACTAGCGGTCTACAATGAGCAGTTCTTC
TRBD1,TRBJ1-2,TRBV2,NA,CASTGQGPEGYTF,TGTGCCAGCACGGGACAGGGGCCGGAAGGCTACACCTTC
NA,TRBJ1-5,TRBV4-2,NA,CASSPLGTGVGQPQHF,TGTGCCAGCAGCCCCCTAGGAACGGGCGTCGGTCAGCCCCAGCATTTT
NA,TRBJ2-7,TRBV4-1,few,CASSQDVTNGGYEQYF,TGCGCCAGCAGCCAAGACGTAACCAACGGAGGGTACGAGCAGTACTTC
NA,TRBJ1-1,TRBV29-1,once,CSVSDGEAFF,TGCAGCGTCTCAGACGGGGAAGCTTTCTTT
TRBD2,TRBJ2-3,TRBV2,few,CASSDPILAGLTDTQYF,TGTGCCAGCAGTGACCCGATTCTAGCGGGGCTCACAGATACGCAGTATTTT
NA,TRBJ2-7,TRBV6-5,NA,CASSGWGSNEQYF,TGTGCCAGCAGTGGTTGGGGGAGTAACGAGCAGTACTTC
NA,TRBJ1-1,TRBV5-5,NA,CASLIRVNTEAFF,TGTGCCAGCCTAATCAGGGTTAACACTGAAGCTTTCTTT
NA,TRBJ2-1,TRBV19,once,CASSIQTAYNEQFF,TGTGCCAGTAGTATCCAAACAGCCTACAATGAGCAGTTCTTC
TRBD2,TRBJ2-1,TRBV5-4,NA,CASSGRTSGRPYNEQFF,TGTGCCAGCAGCGGGCGAACTAGCGGGAGGCCCTACAATGAGCAGTTCTTC
TRBD1,TRBJ1-2,TRBV29-1,medium-sized,CSVEGEGQGYGYTF,TGCAGCGTTGAAGGGGAAGGACAGGGGTATGGCTACACCTTC
NA,TRBJ2-5,TRBV20-1,NA,CSALKETQYF,TGCAGTGCCCTGAAAGAGACCCAGTACTTC
TRBD1,TRBJ2-2,TRBV6-6,NA,CASSYGTGENTGELFF,TGTGCCAGCAGTTACGGGACAGGGGAGAACACCGGGGAGCTGTTTTTT
NA,TRBJ2-7,TRBV6-5,NA,CASRRTSSSYEQYF,TGTGCCAGCAGAAGGACCTCAAGCTCCTACGAGCAGTACTTC
NA,TRBJ2-7,TRBV27,NA,CASSLAGGVGYEQYF,TGTGCCAGCAGTTTAGCGGGCGGGGTGGGCTACGAGCAGTACTTC
TRBD2,TRBJ2-5,TRBV7-3,once,CASSLLAGETQYF,TGTGCCAGCAGCTTATTAGCGGGAGAGACCCAGTACTTC
NA,TRBJ2-7,TRBV29-1,NA,CSGGAIYREKYEQYF,TGCAGCGGGGGGGCAATTTATCGGGAGAAGTACGAGCAGTACTTC
NA,TRBJ1-1,TRBV4-3,NA,CASSQDNPGQWFFF,TGCGCCAGCAGCCAAGATAACCCAGGGCAGTGGTTTTTCTTT
TRBD2,TRBJ2-2,TRBV29-1,NA,CSVEPPAGGLTGELFF,TGCAGCGTTGAGCCCCCAGCGGGAGGGCTCACCGGGGAGCTGTTTTTT
NA,TRBJ2-5,TRBV7-6,few,CASSPVGGARETQYF,TGTGCCAGCAGCCCCGTGGGGGGAGCACGGGAGACCCAGTACTTC
TRBD1,TRBJ1-5,TRBV6-6,NA,CASSYGQGQPQHF,TGTGCCAGCAGTTACGGACAGGGACAGCCCCAGCATTTT
NA,TRBJ1-2,TRBV10-3,NA,CAMRGAGSLIYSPSDRYGYTF,TGTGCCATGAGGGGCGCGGGGTCTCTTATCTACAGCCCATCCGACCGCTATGGCTACACCTTC
TRBD2,TRBJ2-1,TRBV10-3,NA,CAISEGLAGVSSYNEQFF,TGTGCCATCAGTGAGGGTCTAGCGGGAGTTTCCTCCTACAATGAGCAGTTCTTC